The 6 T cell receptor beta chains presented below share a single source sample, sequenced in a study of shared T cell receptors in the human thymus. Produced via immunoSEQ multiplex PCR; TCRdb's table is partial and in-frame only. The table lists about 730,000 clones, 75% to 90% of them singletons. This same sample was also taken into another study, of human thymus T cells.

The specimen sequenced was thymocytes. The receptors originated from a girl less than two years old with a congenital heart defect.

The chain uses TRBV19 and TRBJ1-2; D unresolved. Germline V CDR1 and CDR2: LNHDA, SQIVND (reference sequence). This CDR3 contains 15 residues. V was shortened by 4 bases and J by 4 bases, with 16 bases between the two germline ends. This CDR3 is CASSRAGRSSYGYTF. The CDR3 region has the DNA TGTGCCAGTAGTAGGGCAGGCCGGTCCTCCTATGGCTACACCTTC.

The CDR3 spells CASSVTAGSQGTEAFF. The CDR3 nucleotides are TGTGCCAGCAGTGTTACTGCAGGGTCCCAAGGCACTGAAGCTTTCTTT. The rearrangement uses TRBV9 and TRBJ1-1, with a possible D match to TRBD1 (5 bases). Per germline, CDR1 SGDLS and CDR2 YYNGEE. V shed 5 bases and J shed 4 bases, with 21 bases lying between them. The CDR3 is 16 amino acids.

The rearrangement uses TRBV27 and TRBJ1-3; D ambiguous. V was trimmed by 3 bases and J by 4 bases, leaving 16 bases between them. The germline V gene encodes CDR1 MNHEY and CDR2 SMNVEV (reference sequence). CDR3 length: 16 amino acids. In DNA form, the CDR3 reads TGTGCCAGCAGTTTTTTGGTCGGGGAAAGAGGAAACACCATATATTTT. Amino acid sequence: CASSFLVGERGNTIYF.

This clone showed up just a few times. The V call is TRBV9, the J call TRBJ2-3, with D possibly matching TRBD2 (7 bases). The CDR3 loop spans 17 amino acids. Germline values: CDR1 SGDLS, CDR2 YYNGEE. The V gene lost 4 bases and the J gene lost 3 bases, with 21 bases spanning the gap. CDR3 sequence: CASSPHPPQGGTDTQYF. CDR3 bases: TGTGCCAGCAGCCCCCACCCCCCACAGGGAGGGACAGATACGCAGTATTTT.

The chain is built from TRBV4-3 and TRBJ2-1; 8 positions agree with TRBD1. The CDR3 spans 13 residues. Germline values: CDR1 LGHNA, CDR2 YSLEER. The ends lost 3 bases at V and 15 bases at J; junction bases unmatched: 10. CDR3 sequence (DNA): TGCGCCAGCAGCCAGCCTTCTGGGACAGGAATGTTCTTC. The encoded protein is CASSQPSGTGMFF.

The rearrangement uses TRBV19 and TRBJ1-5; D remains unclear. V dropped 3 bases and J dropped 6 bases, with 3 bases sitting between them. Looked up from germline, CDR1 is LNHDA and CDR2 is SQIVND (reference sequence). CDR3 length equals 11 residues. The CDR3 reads CASSISQPQHF. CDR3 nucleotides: TGTGCCAGTAGTATCAGTCAGCCCCAGCATTTT.